The clone carrying this T cell receptor (beta chain) has just one count. No antigen is known for it. The data derive from a study of lymphopenia after photon versus proton radiotherapy. Study results and limitations: Post-nadir diversity loss with photons came from oligoclonal expansion, particularly CD8+ Temra cells.

After removal of 4 bases from V and 4 bases from J, the junction contained 13 bases not matched to a gene. The CDR3 sequence is 19 residues long. The germline V gene has CDR1 MDHEN and CDR2 SYDVKM. Profiled with immunoSEQ multiplex PCR; TCRdb holds only in-frame clones, not every one. The profile shows roughly 63,000 clones, 70% to 85% of them singletons. The sequences come from peripheral blood, collected from a patient treated with proton-based radiotherapy. This chain connects TRBV28 to TRBJ2-1; TRBD2 aligns across 13 bases. This clonotype was sampled from a man aged 55 to 70 with pancreatic cancer. This CDR3 is CASSSIPLPGLAGYNEQFF. As DNA, the CDR3 is TGTGCCAGCAGTTCCATACCGTTGCCGGGACTAGCGGGATACAATGAGCAGTTCTTC.